This T cell receptor beta chain came from a study of T cells in Graves' hyperthyroidism and ophthalmopathy. Study-wide findings and caveats: Stable hyperthyroidism was separated from ophthalmopathy by a model based on 13 V-J features.

The study included ophthalmopathy patients with Clinical Activity Score at least 3, NOSPECS grade at least 4 and duration under 3 months. TCR beta CDR3 sequences were amplified from RNA transcripts. Initially, a first-round RT-PCR of the TCR CDR3 employed the HTBI primer set. Using its own MiXCR run on the multiplex PCR reads, TCRdb lists one record per CDR3 protein. The sample records roughly 500,000 distinct CDR3 sequences, around a fifth being singletons. This clonotype was picked up many times. Its antigen is as yet unknown. V lost 4 bases and J 2 bases, leaving 15 bases between the germline ends. The V gene's germline CDR1 is SNHLY and CDR2 FYNNEI. The CDR3 runs 17 residues.

The specimen was blood. V and J are TRBV2 and TRBJ1-6, with D tentatively TRBD1 (6 bases). This receptor was identified in a woman aged 70-85 years with Graves' ophthalmopathy. In DNA, the CDR3 is TGTGCCAGCAGTGTCGAACGCGAGGGGGCCTATAATTCACCCCTCCACTTT. This encodes CASSVEREGAYNSPLHF.